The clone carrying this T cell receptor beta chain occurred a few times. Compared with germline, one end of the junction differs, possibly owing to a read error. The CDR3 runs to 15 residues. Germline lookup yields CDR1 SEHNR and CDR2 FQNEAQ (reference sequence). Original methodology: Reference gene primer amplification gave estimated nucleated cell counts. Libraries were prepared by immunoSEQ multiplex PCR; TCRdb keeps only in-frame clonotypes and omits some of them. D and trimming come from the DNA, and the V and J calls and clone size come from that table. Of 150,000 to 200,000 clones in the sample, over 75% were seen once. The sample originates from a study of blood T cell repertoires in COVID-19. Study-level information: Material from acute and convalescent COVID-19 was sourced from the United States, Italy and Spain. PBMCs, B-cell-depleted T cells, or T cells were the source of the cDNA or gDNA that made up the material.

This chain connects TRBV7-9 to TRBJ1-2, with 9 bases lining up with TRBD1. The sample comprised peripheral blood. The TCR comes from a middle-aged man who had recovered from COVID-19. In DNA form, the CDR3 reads TGTGCCAGCAGCTCCGGACAGGGGACTAAGTATGGCTACACCTTC. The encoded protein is CASSSGQGTKYGYTF. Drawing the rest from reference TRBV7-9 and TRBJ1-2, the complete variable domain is DTGVSQNPRHKITKRGQNVTFRCDPISEHNRLYWYRQTLGQGPEFLTYFQNEAQLEKSRLLSDRFSAERPKGSFSTLEIQRTEQGDSAMYLCASSSGQGTKYGYTFGSGTRLTVV.